This paragraph reports one T cell receptor (beta chain). No antigen is known for it. CDR3 size: 14 residues. The V gene lost 4 bases and the J gene lost 5 bases, with 15 bases spanning the gap. Germline V gene data show CDR1 as MNHEY and CDR2 as SMNVEV (reference sequence). This record comes from a study of OX40 agonist ivuxolimab in advanced cancers. For the study at large: The study gave patients intravenous ivuxolimab at 0.01 to 10 mg/kg every 2 weeks. Patients enrolled in dose escalation were diagnosed with hepatocellular carcinoma, melanoma, renal cell or head and neck cancer. Whole-study results and caveats: At 0.1 to 3.0 mg/kg and by week 6, clonal expansion occurred in CD4+ and CD8+ blood T cells.

Sequencing used immunoSEQ multiplex PCR; TCRdb keeps in-frame clones, though not all of them. The sample shows about 60,000 clones, about nine tenths of them seen only once. The chain is built from TRBV27 and TRBJ2-7; D might be TRBD1 (5 bases). This TCR was sampled from an adult with an advanced solid tumor such as melanoma, head and neck, liver or kidney cancer. Material: CD4+ or CD8+ T cells sorted from blood, obtained in a trial of the OX40 agonist ivuxolimab. The DNA of the CDR3 is TGTGCCAGCAGTTATAAGGGGCTTTTCGACGAGCAGTACTTC. Its translation: CASSYKGLFDEQYF.